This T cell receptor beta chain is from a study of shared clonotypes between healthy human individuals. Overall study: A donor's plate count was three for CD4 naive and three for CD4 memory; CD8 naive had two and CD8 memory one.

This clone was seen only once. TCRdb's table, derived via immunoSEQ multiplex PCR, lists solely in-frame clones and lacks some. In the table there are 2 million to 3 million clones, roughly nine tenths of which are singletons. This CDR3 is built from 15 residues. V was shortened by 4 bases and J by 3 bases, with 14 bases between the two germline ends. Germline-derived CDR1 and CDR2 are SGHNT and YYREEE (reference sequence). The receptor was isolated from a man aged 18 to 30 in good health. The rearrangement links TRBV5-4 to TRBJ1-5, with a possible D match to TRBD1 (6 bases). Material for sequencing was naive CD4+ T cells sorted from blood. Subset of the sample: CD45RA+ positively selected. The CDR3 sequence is CASSIGGRANQPQHF. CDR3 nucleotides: TGTGCCAGCAGCATTGGGGGCAGGGCCAATCAGCCCCAGCATTTT.